A selection of T cell receptor beta chains follows, all from one sample in a study of cytomegalovirus exposure and HLA in healthy donors. The repertoire was sequenced with immunoSEQ multiplex PCR; TCRdb's copy has only in-frame clones and lacks some. The sample totals 45,000 to 55,000 clones. The material sequenced was PBMCs. These receptors were taken from a male donor in good health and CMV-seropositive. Each CDR3 is given with its conserved first and last residue.

j_call cdr3_length v_call cdr3_aa
TRBJ2-3 13 TRBV2 CASSDYNGDTQYF
TRBJ1-2 16 TRBV25-1 CASSDPRQGASYGYTF
TRBJ2-3 11 TRBV5-6 CASSHTDTQYF
TRBJ2-7 10 TRBV6-5 CASRPRDYFF
TRBJ2-7 16 TRBV4-3 CASSQGYGRAYYEQYF
TRBJ2-3 13 TRBV30 CAWSRDSTDTQYF
TRBJ2-7 14 TRBV28 CASSLRGGSYEQYF
TRBJ1-2 15 TRBV6-5 CASSYSDSEGYGYTF
TRBJ1-2 14 TRBV13 CASSLETLGYGYTF
TRBJ2-7 12 TRBV6-6 CASSSLSYEQYF
TRBJ2-3 18 TRBV7-8 CASSLAMAGDYQGDTQYF
TRBJ1-1 15 TRBV19 CASSSASTMNTEAFF
TRBJ2-7 15 TRBV6-1 CASSAVGTGVYEQYF
TRBJ2-7 12 TRBV6-6 CASTRAGLEQYF
TRBJ2-5 16 TRBV9 CASSRRGGLGQETQYF
TRBJ2-7 12 TRBV6-5 CASGGAAYEQYF
TRBJ1-2 13 TRBV7-9 CASRAGADYGYTF
TRBJ2-7 13 TRBV30 CAWSPGHLYEQYF
TRBJ1-2 11 TRBV28 CASRRVEGYTF
TRBJ2-1 15 TRBV4-3 CASSQEGLASNEQFF
TRBJ2-7 16 TRBV2 CASSEGLAGDLYEQYF
TRBJ2-7 14 TRBV6-1 CAISPRQGNREQYF
TRBJ2-2 16 TRBV7-2 CASSRGLAGFTGELFF
TRBJ2-1 16 TRBV7-3 CASSPWAGGPGNEQFF
TRBJ1-4 15 TRBV4-3 CASSQGSQANEKLFF
TRBJ1-1 14 TRBV5-1 CASSISEGQEGAFF
TRBJ2-5 15 TRBV7-6 CASTQTRGRLETQYF
TRBJ2-1 15 TRBV7-9 CASSTGTGGYNEQFF
TRBJ1-2 13 TRBV29-1 CSAHLTGGYGYTF
TRBJ1-6 16 TRBV18 CASSPPGGQANSPLHF
NA 11 TRBV30 CAWRAYYEQYF
TRBJ2-7 17 TRBV10-3 CAISEISGGVRPYEQYF
TRBJ1-6 15 TRBV7-2 CASSSNQGGNSPLHF
TRBJ1-4 15 TRBV4-3 CASSRSGGVNEKLFF
TRBJ1-1 13 TRBV4-3 CASSQYKGEDAFF
TRBJ2-5 19 TRBV7-2 CASSLAFPRLAGDQETQYF
TRBJ2-1 10 TRBV29-1 CSVEYNEQFF
TRBJ2-2 21 TRBV5-3 CARSLLSGPPGTPKNTGELFF
TRBJ2-3 12 TRBV2 CASSERSDTQYF
TRBJ2-3 13 TRBV5-1 CASSLMRLDTQYF
TRBJ1-1 15 TRBV13 CASSLGQGVGTEAFF